The 13 T cell receptor beta chains below come from one sample, sequenced in a study of T cell changes during pregnancy in multiple sclerosis. Assay used: immunoSEQ multiplex PCR; TCRdb lists only in-frame clones, some missing. The sample shows approximately 85,000 clones, 85% to 95% of them seen only once. This sample comprised peripheral blood, obtained in the third trimester of pregnancy. These TCRs come from a female donor with multiple sclerosis, enrolled in a pregnancy study.

The chain carries TRBV7-9 and TRBJ2-7; possibly TRBD1 for D (6 bases). Germline CDR1 reads SEHNR; CDR2 reads FQNEAQ (reference sequence). The CDR3 sequence is 14 residues long. Trimming took 3 bases from V and 4 from J, leaving 13 bases between them. The CDR3 loop is CASSLPGQPYEQYF. In DNA form, the CDR3 reads TGTGCCAGCAGCTTGCCAGGACAGCCTTACGAGCAGTACTTC.

This chain connects TRBV19 to TRBJ1-5; no clear D. The CDR3 loop spans 15 amino acids. Trimming removed 3 bases from V and 7 bases from J, with 16 bases in between. Germline assignment: CDR1 LNHDA and CDR2 SQIVND (reference sequence). CDR3 region: CASSILEGAEQPQHF. Here the CDR3 DNA reads TGTGCCAGTAGTATCCTGGAGGGTGCGGAACAGCCCCAGCATTTT.

The rearrangement uses TRBV27 and TRBJ2-7; D uncertain. V lost 3 bases and J lost 9, with 21 bases in between. This CDR3 spans 15 amino acids. Germline CDR1 MNHEY, CDR2 SMNVEV (reference sequence). CDR3 sequence reads: CASSFLENLRSGQYF. CDR3 nucleotide sequence: TGTGCCAGCAGTTTCCTGGAGAATCTACGGTCCGGGCAGTACTTC.

The chain joins TRBV7-2 to TRBJ1-2, with 7 nucleotides matching TRBD1. V lost 2 bases to trimming and J lost 2 bases; unmatched junction nucleotides: 5. CDR3 length equals 15 residues. The germline V gene has CDR1 SGHTA and CDR2 FQGNSA. CDR3 amino acids: CASSLSSGQNYGYTF. CDR3 nucleotide sequence: TGTGCCAGCAGCTTATCCTCGGGACAGAACTATGGCTACACCTTC. The whole variable domain, filled in from reference TRBV7-2 and TRBJ1-2, reads GAGVSQSPSNKVTEKGKDVELRCDPISGHTALYWYRQSLGQGLEFLIYFQGNSAPDKSGLPSDRFSAERTGGSVSTLTIQRTQQEDSAVYLCASSLSSGQNYGYTFGSGTRLTVV.

The rearrangement uses TRBV25-1 and TRBJ1-1; the D gene is possibly TRBD1 (6 bases). CDR1 is MGHDK, CDR2 SYGVNS, per germline. V was pared by 4 bases and J by 2 bases, with 8 bases between. This CDR3 is 13 amino acids long. CDR3 in DNA: TGTGCCAGCAGTGGGGGGGGCAACACTGAAGCTTTCTTT. Encoded protein: CASSGGGNTEAFF.

This clone appeared once. This sequence joins TRBV7-8 and TRBJ1-4, with D tentatively TRBD1 (6 bases). In germline, CDR1 is SGHVS, CDR2 FQNEAQ. This CDR3 is 16 amino acids long. V was clipped by 5 bases and J by 8 bases, with 21 bases between them. CDR3 DNA sequence: TGTGCCAGCAGCGGGGGGGTCGGGGGCCTAGAAGAAAAACTGTTTTTT. Amino acids: CASSGGVGGLEEKLFF.

This clone was seen once. The chain links TRBV27 to TRBJ2-7; 8 nucleotides match TRBD2. V trimming: 1 base; J trimming: 2 bases; junction bases outside the gene matches: 7. The CDR3 extends over 16 amino acids. From germline, CDR1 is MNHEY and CDR2 SMNVEV (reference sequence). The CDR3 region is CASSLLIAGTPYEQYF. Written as DNA, the CDR3 is TGTGCCAGCAGTTTATTGATAGCGGGGACTCCCTACGAGCAGTACTTC.

This clone was counted a single time. The chain combines TRBV6-5 with TRBJ2-1; 10 positions match TRBD1. Germline V gives CDR1 MNHEY, CDR2 SVGAGI. The CDR3 is 15 residues long. The J segment lost 3 bases and the V segment lost 4 bases, leaving 3 bases of the junction unmatched. The CDR3: CASSSRDRGYNEQFF. The CDR3 nucleotides read TGTGCCAGCAGTTCAAGGGACAGGGGCTACAATGAGCAGTTCTTC.

The rearrangement uses TRBV10-3 and TRBJ1-2, with D tentatively TRBD1 (5 bases). V was trimmed by 3 bases and J by 6 bases, leaving 17 bases between them. CDR1 ENHRY and CDR2 SYGVKD come from the germline V gene. The CDR3 runs to 15 residues. The CDR3 DNA is TGTGCCATCAGTGAAAAGGAAGGGGACTTCGATGGCTACACCTTC. Protein product: CAISEKEGDFDGYTF.

The genes are TRBV9 and TRBJ2-2; D uncertain. The germline V gene has CDR1 SGDLS and CDR2 YYNGEE. Trimming removed 3 bases from V and 3 bases from J, with 6 bases in between. There are 13 residues in the CDR3. CDR3 sequence reads: CASSDPDTGELFF. In nucleotides, the CDR3 is TGTGCCAGCAGCGATCCAGACACCGGGGAGCTGTTTTTT.

This clone came up once. This chain uses TRBV19 with TRBJ2-7, with TRBD2 matching 12 bases. The CDR3 is made up of 13 amino acids. Trimming removed 2 bases from V and 8 bases from J; junction bases left unmatched: 1. From germline, CDR1 is LNHDA and CDR2 SQIVND (reference sequence). CDR3 sequence reads: CASSITSGGKQYF. In DNA form, the CDR3 reads TGTGCCAGTAGTATAACTAGCGGGGGGAAGCAGTACTTC. The whole variable domain, remainder taken from reference TRBV19 and TRBJ2-7, is DGGITQSPKYLFRKEGQNVTLSCEQNLNHDAMYWYRQDPGQGLRLIYYSQIVNDFQKGDIAEGYSVSREKKESFPLTVTSAQKNPTAFYLCASSITSGGKQYFGPGTRLTVT.

This clone occurred once. At the DNA level, this CDR3 is encoded by other sequences in the same sample as well. The rearrangement links TRBV20-1 to TRBJ1-2, with no clear D. Trimming removed 1 base at V and 3 bases at J, with 3 bases between. The CDR3 consists of 11 residues. Germline loops: CDR1 DFQATT, CDR2 SNEGSKA (reference sequence). This CDR3 is CSARVDYGYTF. The CDR3 DNA follows: TGCAGTGCTAGAGTAGACTATGGCTACACCTTC.

The rearrangement uses TRBV9 and TRBJ2-3; TRBD2 agrees at 8 bases. Per germline, CDR1 SGDLS and CDR2 YYNGEE. Trimming took 3 bases from V and 1 from J; bases not matched to a gene: 1. This CDR3 contains 14 residues. CDR3 in amino acids: CASSAGGGTDTQYF. As DNA, the CDR3 is TGTGCCAGCAGCGCCGGGGGGGGCACAGATACGCAGTATTTT.